Given below is one T cell receptor (beta chain) in context. Its target is unknown. TCRdb itself ran the reads through MiXCR, one entry per CDR3 protein. The data hold about 55,000 distinct CDR3 sequences, with about a fifth observed a single time. This specimen comes from a study of T cell repertoires in cytomegalovirus infection. About the study: Both recently identified HLA-C-restricted and well-studied HLA-B-restricted CMV epitopes were used in the study. Indications came from public TCR beta signatures; they pointed to CMV infection and to a matching HLA type.

Study-level results: Cumulative frequency (of public TCR beta family members) identified carriers of CMV plus the relevant HLA.

This clonotype was obtained from a human donor in good health (CMV status not recorded). Some clones in this sample may be carry-over from other donors' samples. The sample here was CD8+ T cells from cultured PBMCs, taken from culture after CMV antigen stimulation.

The CDR3 is CASSPRGSGRINEQYF. The CDR3 DNA is TGTGCCAGCAGCCCCCGAGGTAGCGGGAGAATCAACGAGCAGTACTTC. The chain uses TRBV7-9 and TRBJ2-7; the match to TRBD2 covers 9 bases. The germline CDR1 and CDR2 sequences are SEHNR and FQNEAQ (reference sequence). J gave up 5 bases and V 5 bases, and 13 bases lay outside the gene matches. CDR3 length equals 16 residues.